These 8 T cell receptor beta chains originate from one sample sequenced in a study of patients and donors after allogeneic stem cell transplantation (dated by TCRdb to 2018 to 2021). The library came from RT-PCR. Reads for this sample came from a NextSeq 550. In-frame beta chains were kept once TCRdb had trimmed the public reads at Q25 with fastp and called clones with MiXCR. Rows are unified per CDR3 protein, each entry keeping the most common DNA and genes. Counted in this sample were about 410,000 distinct CDR3 sequences; 16% of them appeared once. The ten largest clonotypes hold roughly 7.2% of the sample. The sequenced sample was blood, either unsorted or a sorted T cell fraction (not recorded which). These receptors were taken from a human donor who was either an allogeneic HSCT recipient or a stem cell or donor lymphocyte infusion donor (not recorded which). It is not recorded whose cells these are; they may come from a transplant donor.

The rearrangement uses TRBV7-2 and TRBJ1-1; D not resolved. The CDR3 consists of 13 residues. CDR1 SGHTA and CDR2 FQGNSA come from the germline V gene. V dropped 5 bases and J dropped 1 base, with 8 bases sitting between them. Here the CDR3 DNA reads TGTGCCAGCAGCGCCCACAGGAACACTGAAGCTTTCTTT. This sequence encodes CASSAHRNTEAFF.

This clonotype was counted a single time. The chain is built from TRBV20-1 and TRBJ1-5; no definite D call. V was shortened by 3 bases and J by 6 bases, with 9 bases between the two germline ends. Per the germline V gene, CDR1 is DFQATT and CDR2 is SNEGSKA (reference sequence). This CDR3 is built from 12 residues. CDR3 protein: CSARYGSQPQHF. CDR3 DNA: TGCAGTGCTAGGTATGGGAGTCAGCCCCAGCATTTT.

This clonotype was seen more than once but under ten times. V and J are TRBV5-5 and TRBJ1-5; D gene ambiguous. The V end lost 0 bases, the J end lost 7 bases, and 8 bases lay between the germline ends. This CDR3 comprises 13 residues. The germline V gene encodes CDR1 SGHKS and CDR2 YYEKEE (reference sequence). This CDR3 reads CASSLEWRQPQHF. As DNA, the CDR3 is TGTGCCAGCAGCTTGGAGTGGAGGCAGCCCCAGCATTTT.

This clonotype was seen only a few times. The chain combines TRBV10-3 with TRBJ2-7; maybe TRBD1 (6 bases). V was cut by 7 bases and J by 5 bases, with 15 bases left in between. In germline, CDR1 is ENHRY, CDR2 SYGVKD. This CDR3 comprises 13 residues. The CDR3 spells CAITRQEFHEQYF. For the CDR3, the DNA is TGTGCCATCACTCGACAGGAATTCCACGAGCAGTACTTC.

The table lists this clonotype with many counts. This chain links TRBV12-3 or TRBV12-4 with TRBJ2-1; 13 bases line up with TRBD2. The CDR3 covers 16 residues. V was pared by 5 bases and J by 3 bases, with 4 bases of the junction left unmatched. The CDR3 DNA is TGTGCCAGCAGTCCCAGGACTAGCGGGAGCTACAATGAGCAGTTCTTC. Translated, it gives CASSPRTSGSYNEQFF.

This clonotype was seen a few times. This rearrangement joins TRBV14 to TRBJ2-2; 8 bases line up with TRBD1. CDR3 length equals 16 residues. Germline CDR1 reads SGHDN; CDR2 reads FVKESK. J lost 0 bases, V lost 1 base, and 1 base had no gene match. The CDR3 DNA is TGTGCCAGCAGCCAAGTGGGACAGGCGAACACCGGGGAGCTGTTTTTT. Translated: CASSQVGQANTGELFF.

Written as DNA, the CDR3 is TGTGCTAGTGGTTTTGGACGCGACAGAGAGTACAATGAGCAGTTCTTC. Protein: CASGFGRDREYNEQFF. The chain joins TRBV12-5 to TRBJ2-1; D is perhaps TRBD1 (5 bases). V was clipped by 3 bases and J by 4 bases, with 16 bases between them. This CDR3 has 16 residues. Germline CDR1 and CDR2: LGHNT and FRNRAP.

Turning to this clonotype: A read error is possible here, since a much larger clone lies one base away. V gene TRBV29-1 combines with J gene TRBJ2-2; D remains unclear. From germline, CDR1 is SQVTM and CDR2 ANQGSEA. This CDR3 is built from 13 residues. CDR3 region: CSVGVSNNGELFF. The DNA for the CDR3 is TGCAGCGTTGGAGTATCGAACAACGGGGAGCTGTTTTTT.